The entry below describes one T cell receptor beta chain. The data were obtained in a study of blood T cell repertoires in COVID-19. Across the whole study: Samples representing acute and convalescent COVID-19 were sourced from the United States, Italy and Spain. Nucleic acid was either cDNA or gDNA, and it came from T cells, B-cell-depleted T cells, or PBMCs.

This CDR3 spans 14 amino acids. CDR1 and CDR2 from the germline V gene are ENHRY and SYGVKD. The V and J ends lost 10 bases and 4 bases respectively, with 18 bases between them. Authors' analysis steps: Estimated nucleated cell counts came from reference gene primer amplification. Generated by immunoSEQ multiplex PCR, the TCRdb table keeps only in-frame clones and is missing some. V and J calls and clone size are those listed in that table; D and trimming were worked out from the DNA. Of 180,000 or so clones detected, roughly 89% appear once; the ten largest clones hold approximately 0.62%. Sequencing was carried out using peripheral blood. The chain employs TRBV10-3 and TRBJ2-3, with D possibly TRBD2 on 6 matching bases. This clonotype was sampled from a man aged 45-65 years with acute or convalescent COVID-19. Here the CDR3 DNA reads TGTGCCACCACGCACCGGGAGTTCGCAGATACGCAGTATTTT. Amino acid sequence: CATTHREFADTQYF.